This TCR beta chain was profiled in a study of cytomegalovirus exposure and HLA in healthy donors. Study results and limitations: Prior analysis indicated that the majority of TCR beta V segments exhibited productivity approximately 87% or approximately 30% of the time.

PCR employed 60 Vbeta and 13 Jbeta primers. TCRdb keeps only in-frame clones here, not all; method: immunoSEQ multiplex PCR. Among approximately 220,000 clones listed, over 65% were seen once. About this clone itself: The antigen is not known.

Trimming cost V 6 bases and J 2 bases, with 14 bases left between them. The germline V gene encodes CDR1 MNHNS and CDR2 SASEGT. This CDR3 comprises 15 residues. The chain is built from TRBV6-1 and TRBJ2-1; the D gene is possibly TRBD1 (6 bases). Sequencing was carried out using PBMCs. The receptor was isolated from a man between 18 and 29 years old in good health and CMV-seronegative. CDR3 DNA sequence: TGTGCCAGCAGGGCCTTGGACAGAGCCTACAATGAGCAGTTCTTC. Encoded protein: CASRALDRAYNEQFF.